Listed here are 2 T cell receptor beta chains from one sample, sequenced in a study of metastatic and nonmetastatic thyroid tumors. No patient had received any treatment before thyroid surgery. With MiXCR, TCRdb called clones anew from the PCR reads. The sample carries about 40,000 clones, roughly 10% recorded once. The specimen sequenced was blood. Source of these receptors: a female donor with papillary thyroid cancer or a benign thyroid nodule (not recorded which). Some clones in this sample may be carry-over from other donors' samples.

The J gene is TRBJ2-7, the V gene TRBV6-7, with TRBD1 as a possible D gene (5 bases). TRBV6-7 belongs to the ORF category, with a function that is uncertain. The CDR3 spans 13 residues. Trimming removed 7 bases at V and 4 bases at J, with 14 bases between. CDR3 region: CASIPTGQYEQYF. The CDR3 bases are TGTGCCAGCATCCCCACAGGCCAATACGAGCAGTACTTC.

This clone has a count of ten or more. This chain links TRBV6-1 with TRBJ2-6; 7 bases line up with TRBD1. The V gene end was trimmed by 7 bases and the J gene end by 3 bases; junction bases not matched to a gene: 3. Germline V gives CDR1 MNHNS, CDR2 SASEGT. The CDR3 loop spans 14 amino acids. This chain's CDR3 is CASTGTDGANVLTF. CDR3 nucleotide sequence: TGTGCCAGCACCGGGACAGATGGGGCCAACGTCCTGACTTTC.